Sequencing of this TCR beta chain was carried out in a study of shared clonotypes between healthy human individuals. Memory CD4+ cells were the fraction left after CD45RA+ naive selection. J gave up 3 bases and V 1 base, and 6 bases lay outside the gene matches. This CDR3 is 15 amino acids long. Per the germline V gene, CDR1 is SGHTS and CDR2 is YDEGEE. Study findings and constraints: Large sequencing depth failed to make sorted-subset sequencing complete, rarefaction showed. Of the naive CD4 clonotypes, around 4.8% were shared across a few donors.

A note on this clone: Its antigen is unidentified.

Some clones are missing from TCRdb's copy, which holds only in-frame ones; the method was immunoSEQ multiplex PCR. The table includes a few million clones, approximately 93% detected once. This receptor was obtained from a man aged 18 to 35 in good health. Some clones in this sample may be carry-over from other donors' samples. The sample taken for sequencing was naive CD4+ T cells from PBMCs. This sample's subset: CD45RA+ positively selected. The V gene is TRBV5-8, the J gene TRBJ1-1; TRBD1 agrees at 7 bases. DNA for the CDR3: TGTGCCAGCAGCTTGAGAAAGGGGGCGCACACTGAAGCTTTCTTT. It is translated as CASSLRKGAHTEAFF.